Listed below are T cell receptor beta chains from one sample, sequenced in a study of cytomegalovirus exposure and HLA in healthy donors. This table comes from immunoSEQ multiplex PCR, and its TCRdb copy is limited to in-frame clones, with some not included. Altogether approximately 120,000 clones are present, just under 75% being singletons, with the ten largest covering more than 2%. The sequenced sample was PBMCs. These receptors were taken from a human donor in good health. Each CDR3 is given with its conserved first and last residue. A D gene is named only where the DNA matches it firmly. Only part of the rows carry a size: once, few, many, or a class if the clone is expanded.

CDR3 protein | CDR3 DNA | CDR3 length | clone size | V gene | D gene | J gene
CASSLLATGFDYGYTF | TGTGCCAGCAGCTTGTTAGCGACAGGGTTCGACTATGGCTACACCTTC | 16 | - | TRBV5-6 | TRBD1 | TRBJ1-2
CASSHALASQETQYF | TGTGCCAGCAGCCACGCTTTAGCGTCACAAGAGACCCAGTACTTC | 15 | - | TRBV7-9 | - | TRBJ2-5
CASSPLRGGNQPQHF | TGCGCCAGCAGCCCCCTGCGGGGGGGCAATCAGCCCCAGCATTTT | 15 | - | TRBV4-3 | - | TRBJ1-5
CASSPLGRGTEAFF | TGCGCCAGCAGCCCGCTGGGCAGGGGCACTGAAGCTTTCTTT | 14 | - | TRBV5-1 | - | TRBJ1-1
CASGSSGNTIYF | TGCGCCAGCGGCAGCTCTGGAAACACCATATATTTT | 12 | few | TRBV10-1 | - | TRBJ1-3
CASSVQQGGNSPLHF | TGTGCCAGCAGCGTGCAACAGGGTGGAAATTCACCCCTCCACTTT | 15 | - | TRBV9 | - | TRBJ1-6
CASSSRRGREPWSYTF | TGCGCCAGCAGCTCCCGGAGGGGCAGGGAGCCGTGGAGCTACACCTTC | 16 | few | TRBV5-1 | - | TRBJ1-2
CASSQDPASRGEKLFF | TGCGCCAGCAGCCAAGATCCGGCTTCCAGAGGGGAAAAACTGTTTTTT | 16 | - | TRBV4-1 | - | TRBJ1-4
CASGGWNTIYF | TGTGCCAGCGGGGGGTGGAACACCATATATTTT | 11 | - | TRBV6-1 | - | TRBJ1-3
CASSSRPLGQGALETQYF | TGTGCCAGCAGCTCACGCCCCTTAGGACAGGGGGCCTTAGAGACCCAGTACTTC | 18 | - | TRBV7-9 | TRBD1 | TRBJ2-5